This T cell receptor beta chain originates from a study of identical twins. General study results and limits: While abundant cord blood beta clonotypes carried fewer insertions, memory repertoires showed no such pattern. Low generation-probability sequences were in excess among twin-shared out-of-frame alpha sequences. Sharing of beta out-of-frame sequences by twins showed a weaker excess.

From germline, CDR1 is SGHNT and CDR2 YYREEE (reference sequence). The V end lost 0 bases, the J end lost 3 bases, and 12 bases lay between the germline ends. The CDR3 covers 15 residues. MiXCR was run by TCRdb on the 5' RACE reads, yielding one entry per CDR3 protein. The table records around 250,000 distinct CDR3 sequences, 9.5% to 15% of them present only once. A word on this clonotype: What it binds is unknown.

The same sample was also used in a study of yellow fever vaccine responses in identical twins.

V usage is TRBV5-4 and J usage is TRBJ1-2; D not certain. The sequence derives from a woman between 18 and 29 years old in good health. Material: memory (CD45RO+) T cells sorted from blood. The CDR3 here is CASSLVSGGDYGYTF. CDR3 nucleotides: TGTGCCAGCAGCTTGGTTTCTGGTGGGGACTATGGCTACACCTTC.